Below, 2 T cell receptor beta chains from the same sample are listed, as sequenced in a study of vaccination and CD4 T cells after COVID-19 (dated by TCRdb to the early 2020s). No antigens are known for them. Per the publication, the treatment or condition label means: approximately nine-day PBMC culture with coronavirus spike peptide pools or control peptides (ViraFEST assay). The library was built by means of PCR. TCRdb records Illumina iSeq 100 as the sequencer. DNA from cultured CD4+ T cells underwent TCR sequencing with the Oncomine TCR Beta short-read assay at the Johns Hopkins FTIC core. TCRdb ran its own pipeline on the public reads, namely fastp trimming at Q25 and MiXCR clone calling, and kept in-frame beta chains. Every entry covers one CDR3 protein and lists the most common genes and DNA from its rows. This sample holds more than 15,000 distinct CDR3 sequences; roughly 60% were observed only once. The biggest ten clones account for roughly 11% of the sample.

Material: CD4+ T cells from blood, cultured in vitro. The receptors here all came from a human donor who had recovered from COVID-19.

The V and J genes are TRBV7-2 and TRBJ2-7; 7 bases are shared with TRBD2. The V gene's germline CDR1 is SGHTA and CDR2 FQGNSA. With 1 base clipped from V and 3 bases from J, the junction kept 6 bases outside the gene matches. The CDR3 consists of 15 residues. Here the CDR3 DNA reads TGTGCCAGCAGCTTAGGGCTAGCGGAAGACTACGAGCAGTACTTC. It is translated as CASSLGLAEDYEQYF.

This clonotype was detected only a few times. The chain combines TRBV28 with TRBJ2-7, with 11 bases lining up with TRBD2. In germline, CDR1 is MDHEN, CDR2 SYDVKM. The CDR3 runs to 18 residues. Unmatched junction bases numbered 11, after V lost 1 base and J lost 3 bases. The CDR3 spells CASSLYSGLAGGIYEQYF. The CDR3 coding sequence is TGTGCCAGCAGTTTATATTCAGGGCTAGCGGGAGGTATCTACGAGCAGTACTTC.